Below are 18 T cell receptor beta chains sequenced from a single sample in a study of cytotoxic CD8 clonotypes in ibrutinib-treated CLL. Libraries were prepared by immunoSEQ multiplex PCR; TCRdb keeps only in-frame clonotypes and omits some of them. The table has about 72,000 clones, around 65% seen once. Here the sequenced sample was PBMCs, taken after 12 months of ibrutinib treatment. All receptors derive from a human donor with chronic lymphocytic leukemia.

V gene TRBV7-6 combines with J gene TRBJ2-7; 11 nucleotides match TRBD2. Trimming at V came to 8 bases and at J to 3 bases, leaving 9 bases not matched to a gene. Germline V gene data show CDR1 as SGHVS and CDR2 as FNYEAQ. The CDR3 has 15 residues. The CDR3 spells CASGISGGAGYEQYF. The CDR3 DNA sequence: TGTGCCAGCGGAATTAGCGGGGGGGCGGGCTACGAGCAGTACTTC.

The V call is TRBV4-1, the J call TRBJ1-5; D is uncertain. The germline V and J ends were trimmed by 2 bases and 5 bases, with 7 bases remaining between them. CDR1 and CDR2 from the germline V gene are MGHRA and YSYEKL. The CDR3 consists of 13 residues. CDR3 nucleotides: TGCGCCAGCAGCCAACTGGTTTATCAGCCCCAGCATTTT. This encodes CASSQLVYQPQHF.

The chain carries TRBV6-5 and TRBJ2-7, with D perhaps given as TRBD1 or TRBD2 (5 bases each). The germline V gene encodes CDR1 MNHEY and CDR2 SVGAGI. The ends were cut back, 5 bases at V and 7 bases at J, with 15 bases in the middle. This CDR3 is 13 amino acids long. The CDR3 is CASSRGPSGEQYF. DNA of the CDR3: TGTGCCAGCAGTCGGGGACCGTCGGGGGAGCAGTACTTC.

The J gene is TRBJ2-7, the V gene TRBV28, with TRBD1 matching over 7 bases. With V trimmed by 5 bases and J by 0 bases, 16 bases remained unmatched. This CDR3 contains 18 residues. Per germline, CDR1 MDHEN and CDR2 SYDVKM. The CDR3 DNA sequence: TGTGCCAGCAGTCTAGGCCCCCACAGGGGACCCCGCTCCTACGAGCAGTACTTC. Translating it yields CASSLGPHRGPRSYEQYF. The whole variable domain, filled in from reference TRBV28 and TRBJ2-7, reads DVKVTQSSRYLVKRTGEKVFLECVQDMDHENMFWYRQDPGLGLRLIYFSYDVKMKEKGDIPEGYSVSREKKERFSLILESASTNQTSMYLCASSLGPHRGPRSYEQYFGPGTRLTVT.

The chain links TRBV19 to TRBJ1-4; D is unresolved. CDR3 size: 14 residues. Trimming removed 3 bases from V and 8 bases from J, with 13 bases in between. Germline V lookup: CDR1 LNHDA, CDR2 SQIVND (reference sequence). CDR3 in DNA: TGTGCCAGTAGTATTGGTCAGAATGGCGAAAAACTGTTTTTT. Protein product: CASSIGQNGEKLFF. Filled out from reference TRBV19 and TRBJ1-4, the complete variable domain reads DGGITQSPKYLFRKEGQNVTLSCEQNLNHDAMYWYRQDPGQGLRLIYYSQIVNDFQKGDIAEGYSVSREKKESFPLTVTSAQKNPTAFYLCASSIGQNGEKLFFGSGTQLSVL.

The V call is TRBV7-9, the J call TRBJ1-2; perhaps TRBD1 as D (5 bases). This CDR3 region has 13 residues. The germline V gene encodes CDR1 SEHNR and CDR2 FQNEAQ (reference sequence). Trimming pared 2 bases from V and 8 bases from J, leaving 12 bases between. The CDR3, as DNA: TGTGCCAGCAGCTTATCACAGGCTCACGGCTACACCTTC. Protein product: CASSLSQAHGYTF.

The rearrangement links TRBV28 to TRBJ1-1, with 10 bases matching TRBD1. V shed 5 bases, J shed 4 bases, and the junction held 4 bases outside the gene matches. This CDR3 is 14 amino acids long. The germline V gene has CDR1 MDHEN and CDR2 SYDVKM. CDR3 amino acids: CASSPRDRGTEAFF. DNA for the CDR3: TGTGCCAGCAGTCCCCGGGACAGGGGCACTGAAGCTTTCTTT. The full variable domain, rest sourced from reference TRBV28 and TRBJ1-1, is DVKVTQSSRYLVKRTGEKVFLECVQDMDHENMFWYRQDPGLGLRLIYFSYDVKMKEKGDIPEGYSVSREKKERFSLILESASTNQTSMYLCASSPRDRGTEAFFGQGTRLTVV.

As DNA, the CDR3 is TGTGCCAGCAGCTCCGGACTAGCGGGGGGGCCGAGCTCCTACGAGCAGTACTTC. Translating gives CASSSGLAGGPSSYEQYF. The chain is built from TRBV5-6 and TRBJ2-7, with 15 bases aligning to TRBD2. Trimming took 3 bases from V and 0 from J; bases not matched to a gene: 7. From germline, CDR1 is SGHDT and CDR2 YYEEEE. This CDR3 is 18 amino acids long.

The genes are TRBV6-4 and TRBJ2-2; TRBD1 is a possible D gene (6 bases). Germline CDR1 MRHNA, CDR2 SNTAGT. V lost 0 bases, J lost 6 bases, and 11 bases lay in between. The CDR3 extends over 15 amino acids. The CDR3 loop reads CASSDSHRVSGELFF. The CDR3 region has the DNA TGTGCCAGCAGTGACTCTCACAGGGTGTCCGGGGAGCTGTTTTTT.

The chain carries TRBV4-3 and TRBJ2-2, with TRBD1 matching over 7 bases. The trim removed 4 bases at V and 3 bases at J, leaving 5 bases unmatched. CDR1 is LGHNA and CDR2 is YSLEER in the germline V gene. This CDR3 region has 15 residues. The CDR3: CASSPGTADTGELFF. CDR3 nucleotide sequence: TGCGCCAGCAGCCCCGGGACAGCGGACACCGGGGAGCTGTTTTTT.

The chain couples TRBV30 to TRBJ1-2; the match to TRBD1 covers 10 bases. The ends lost 3 bases at V and 8 bases at J; junction bases unmatched: 6. Germline loops: CDR1 GTSNPN, CDR2 SVGIG (reference sequence). This CDR3 spans 13 amino acids. CDR3 residues: CAWRGDRGQGYTF. The CDR3 bases are TGTGCCTGGAGGGGAGACAGGGGGCAAGGCTACACCTTC.

The genes are TRBV13 and TRBJ2-1; D gene ambiguous. The ends were cut back, 2 bases at V and 0 bases at J, with 14 bases in the middle. Germline-derived CDR1 and CDR2 are PRHDT and FYEKMQ (reference sequence). The CDR3 totals 17 residues. The CDR3 spells CASSLRRTQSSYNEQFF. CDR3 nucleotide sequence: TGTGCCAGCAGCTTACGAAGGACCCAGAGCTCCTACAATGAGCAGTTCTTC.

J is TRBJ2-7 and V is TRBV5-6; D not resolved. Looked up from germline, CDR1 is SGHDT and CDR2 is YYEEEE. V gave up 0 bases and J gave up 2 bases, with 6 bases separating them. CDR3 size: 13 residues. Here the CDR3 reads CASSLAFPYEQYF. The CDR3, as DNA: TGTGCCAGCAGCTTGGCGTTTCCCTACGAGCAGTACTTC.

The V call is TRBV10-1, the J call TRBJ2-1; possible D gene TRBD1, 6 bases. The CDR3 runs 18 residues. The V end was cut by 0 bases, the J end by 5 bases, with 20 bases between. CDR1 and CDR2 from the germline V gene are WNHNN and SYGVQD (reference sequence). This chain's CDR3 is CASSESLDRWGYNNEQFF. Here the CDR3 DNA reads TGCGCCAGCAGTGAGTCCCTCGACAGGTGGGGGTATAACAATGAGCAGTTCTTC.

The table lists this clone with a few counts. The chain is built from TRBV9 and TRBJ1-6, with TRBD1 identical over 7 bases. This CDR3 spans 15 amino acids. After removal of 3 bases from V and 7 bases from J, the junction contained 7 bases not matched to a gene. Per germline, CDR1 SGDLS and CDR2 YYNGEE. CDR3 DNA: TGTGCCAGCAGCGAGGAAGGGGGCGCGAATTCACCCCTCCACTTT. It encodes CASSEEGGANSPLHF.

This chain uses TRBV5-1 with TRBJ2-5, with no clear D. The V and J ends lost 5 bases and 2 bases respectively, with 7 bases between them. There are 12 residues in the CDR3. Germline CDR1 reads SGHRS; CDR2 reads YFSETQ. In DNA, the CDR3 is TGCGCCAGCAGTCCCTCGCAAGAGACCCAGTACTTC. This codes for CASSPSQETQYF.

This clone was counted between two and nine times. The chain links TRBV30 to TRBJ1-5; D may be TRBD1 (5 bases). The CDR3 contains 14 residues. CDR1 and CDR2 (germline): GTSNPN, SVGIG (reference sequence). Trimming pared 1 base from V and 0 bases from J, leaving 7 bases between. CDR3 loop: CAWSADISNQPQHF. In nucleotides, the CDR3 is TGTGCCTGGAGTGCGGACATTAGCAATCAGCCCCAGCATTTT.

The chain carries TRBV5-1 and TRBJ1-1, with TRBD1 matching over 7 bases. The CDR3 consists of 13 residues. Germline V gives CDR1 SGHRS, CDR2 YFSETQ. Trimming removed 4 bases from V and 5 bases from J; junction bases left unmatched: 5. In DNA, the CDR3 is TGCGCCAGCAGCCCCCAGGGGGAAACTGAAGCTTTCTTT. It is translated as CASSPQGETEAFF.